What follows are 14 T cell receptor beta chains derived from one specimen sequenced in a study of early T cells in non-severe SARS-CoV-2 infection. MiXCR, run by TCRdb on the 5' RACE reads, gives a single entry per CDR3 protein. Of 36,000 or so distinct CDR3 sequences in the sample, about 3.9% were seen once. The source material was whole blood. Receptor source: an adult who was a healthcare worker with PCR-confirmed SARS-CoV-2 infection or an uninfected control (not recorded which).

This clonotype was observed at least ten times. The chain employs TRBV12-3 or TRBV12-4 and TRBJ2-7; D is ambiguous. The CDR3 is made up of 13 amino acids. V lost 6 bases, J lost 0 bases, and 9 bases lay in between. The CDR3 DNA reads TGTGCCAGCAGATCACCGGGCTCCTACGAGCAGTACTTC. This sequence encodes CASRSPGSYEQYF.

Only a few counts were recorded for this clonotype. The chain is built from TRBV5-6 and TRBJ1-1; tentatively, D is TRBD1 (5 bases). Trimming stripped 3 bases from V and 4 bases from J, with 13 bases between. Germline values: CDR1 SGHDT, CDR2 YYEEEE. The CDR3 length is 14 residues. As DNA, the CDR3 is TGTGCCAGCAGCTCTTCCATGAGGGGCACTGAAGCTTTCTTT. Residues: CASSSSMRGTEAFF.

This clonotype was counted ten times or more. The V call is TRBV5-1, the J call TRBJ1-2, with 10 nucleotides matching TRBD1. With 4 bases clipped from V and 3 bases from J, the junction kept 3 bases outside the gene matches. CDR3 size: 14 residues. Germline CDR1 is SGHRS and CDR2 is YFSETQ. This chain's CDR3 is CASSGTGADYGYTF. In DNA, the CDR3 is TGCGCCAGCAGCGGGACAGGGGCCGACTATGGCTACACCTTC.

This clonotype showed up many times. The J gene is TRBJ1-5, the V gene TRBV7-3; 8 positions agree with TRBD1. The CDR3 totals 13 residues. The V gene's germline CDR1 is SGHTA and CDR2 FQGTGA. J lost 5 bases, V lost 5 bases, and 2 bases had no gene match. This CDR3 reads CASSPDRDQPQHF. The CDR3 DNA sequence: TGTGCCAGCAGCCCGGACAGGGATCAGCCCCAGCATTTT.

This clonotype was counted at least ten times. DNA of the CDR3: TGTGCCAGCCTCTCTTCGGGGAACACCGGGGAGCTGTTTTTT. It codes for CASLSSGNTGELFF. The rearrangement joins TRBV16 to TRBJ2-2; D not resolved. CDR1 and CDR2 (germline): KGHSY, FQNENV. V shed 8 bases and J shed 1 base, with 11 bases lying between them. The CDR3 totals 14 residues.

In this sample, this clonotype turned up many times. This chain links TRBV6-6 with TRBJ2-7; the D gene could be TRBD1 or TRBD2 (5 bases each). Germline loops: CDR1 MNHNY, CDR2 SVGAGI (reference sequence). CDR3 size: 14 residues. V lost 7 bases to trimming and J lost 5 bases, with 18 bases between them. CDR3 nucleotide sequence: TGTGCCAGCACCCCCTATTTTGAGGGGAACGAGCAGTACTTC. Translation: CASTPYFEGNEQYF.

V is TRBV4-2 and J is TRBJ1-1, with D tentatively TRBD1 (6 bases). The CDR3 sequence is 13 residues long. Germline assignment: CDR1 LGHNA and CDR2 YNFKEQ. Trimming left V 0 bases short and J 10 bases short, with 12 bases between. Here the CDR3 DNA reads TGTGCCAGCAGCCAAGATGGTCAGGGGCGAGCTTTCTTT. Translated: CASSQDGQGRAFF.

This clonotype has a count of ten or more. As DNA, the CDR3 is TGTGCCAGCAGCTTAAAACAGGGCGAAATTTCACCCCTCCACTTT. As protein: CASSLKQGEISPLHF. V usage is TRBV7-3 and J usage is TRBJ1-6; D possibly corresponds to TRBD1 (6 bases). Germline loops: CDR1 SGHTA, CDR2 FQGTGA. Trimming stripped 1 base from V and 9 bases from J, with 13 bases between. The CDR3 sequence is 15 residues long.

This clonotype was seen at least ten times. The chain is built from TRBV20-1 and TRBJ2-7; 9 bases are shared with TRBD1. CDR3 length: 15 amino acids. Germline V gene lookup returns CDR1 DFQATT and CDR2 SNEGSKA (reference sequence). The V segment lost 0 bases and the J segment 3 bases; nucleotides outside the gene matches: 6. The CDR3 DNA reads TGCAGTGCTAGAGAGACGGGACAGGGAGGCTACGAGCAGTACTTC. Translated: CSARETGQGGYEQYF.

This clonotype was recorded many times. The CDR3 is CATSASNQREQFF. The CDR3 nucleotides are TGTGCCACCAGTGCCTCCAACCAGCGTGAGCAGTTCTTC. V usage is TRBV24-1 and J usage is TRBJ2-1; D call uncertain. Between the trimmed V and J ends, which lost 5 bases and 9 bases, there was a span of 13 bases. Germline V CDR1 and CDR2: KGHDR, SFDVKD. This CDR3 contains 13 residues.

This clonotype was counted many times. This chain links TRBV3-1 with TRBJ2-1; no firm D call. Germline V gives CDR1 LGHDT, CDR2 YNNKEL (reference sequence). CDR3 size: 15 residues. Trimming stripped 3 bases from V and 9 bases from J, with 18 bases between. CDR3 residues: CASSHEVRPSGEQFF. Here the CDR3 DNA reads TGTGCCAGCAGCCATGAGGTTAGGCCCAGTGGTGAGCAGTTCTTC.

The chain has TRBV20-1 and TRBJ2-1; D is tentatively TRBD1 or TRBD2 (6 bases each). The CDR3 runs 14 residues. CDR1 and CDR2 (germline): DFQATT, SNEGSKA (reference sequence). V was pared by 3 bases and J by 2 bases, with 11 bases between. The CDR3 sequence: CSASAGGPYNEQFF. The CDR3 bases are TGCAGTGCTAGTGCCGGGGGCCCCTACAATGAGCAGTTCTTC.

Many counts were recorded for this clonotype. The CDR3 coding sequence is TGCGCCAGCAGCTTCGAGAGTCGTTACGAGCAGTACTTC. It encodes CASSFESRYEQYF. The chain has TRBV5-1 and TRBJ2-7, with no clear D. This CDR3 has 13 amino acids. Germline V lookup: CDR1 SGHRS, CDR2 YFSETQ. V gave up 2 bases and J gave up 4 bases, with 10 bases separating them.

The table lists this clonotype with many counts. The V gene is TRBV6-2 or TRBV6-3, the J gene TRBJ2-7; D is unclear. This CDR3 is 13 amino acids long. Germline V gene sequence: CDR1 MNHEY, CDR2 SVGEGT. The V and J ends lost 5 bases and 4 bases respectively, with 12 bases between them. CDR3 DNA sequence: TGTGCCAGCAGTCCCGGACCTGCTTACGAGCAGTACTTC. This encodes CASSPGPAYEQYF.